This section outlines one T cell receptor beta chain sequence together with its context. These data belong to a study of cytomegalovirus exposure and HLA in healthy donors. It was with 60 Vbeta and 13 Jbeta primers that the PCR ran. Clones were sequenced by immunoSEQ multiplex PCR, and TCRdb holds only the in-frame ones, with some missing. The sample shows 100,000 to 140,000 clones, more than 70% of them seen only once. The clonotype comes from a man aged 25 to 45 in good health and CMV-seronegative. Sequencing input: PBMCs.

DNA for the CDR3: TGTGCCAGCAGTGACTCGACTAGCGGGTACAATGAGCAGTTCTTC. This encodes CASSDSTSGYNEQFF. This chain connects TRBV6-4 to TRBJ2-1, with 10 positions matching TRBD2. There are 15 residues in the CDR3. CDR1 and CDR2 (germline): MRHNA, SNTAGT. V trimming: 0 bases; J trimming: 4 bases; junction bases outside the gene matches: 0.